This TCR beta chain was captured by sequencing in a study of blood T cell repertoires in COVID-19. Study at large: The cDNA or gDNA used as material had been derived from T cells, B-cell-depleted T cells, or PBMCs.

Participants were aged about 18 to 90 years, lived in 24 US areas, and enrolled virtually. CDR1 and CDR2 (germline): KGHDR, SFDVKD. This CDR3 comprises 15 residues. V lost 0 bases and J 4 bases, leaving 10 bases between the germline ends. Under the authors' procedure: Estimates of nucleated cell counts were drawn from the amplification of reference gene primers. The data were produced by immunoSEQ multiplex PCR, yet TCRdb's version contains in-frame clones alone and is incomplete. V and J calls plus clone size are reproduced from that table; the DNA served to infer D and trimming. This sample has 140,000 or so clones, with approximately 80% found just once.

Sample: PBMCs or T cells enriched from blood (not recorded which). The rearrangement joins TRBV24-1 to TRBJ2-3; weak D call: TRBD2 (5 bases). The sequence was obtained from a woman between 18 and 29 years old who had been exposed to COVID-19. The CDR3 DNA reads TGTGCCACCAGTGATTTGGGGGTGAGGGCAGATACGCAGTATTTT. Residues: CATSDLGVRADTQYF.